By sample share, the clone carrying this T cell receptor (beta chain) is large. What it binds is not known. Germline V lookup: CDR1 SQVTM, CDR2 ANQGSEA. The V and J ends lost 8 bases and 7 bases, in that order; junction bases with no gene match: 11. The CDR3 sequence is 14 residues long. The data were obtained in a study of circulating CD8 cells and anti-PD-1 response in melanoma. Across the whole study: Patients received intravenous nivolumab, 3 mg/kg, every 2 weeks. Response groups: complete/partial responders versus stable/progressive non-responders.

From live CD3+CD8+TCRalphabeta+ cells, four PD-1 and/or TIGIT subsets were sorted. Overall study results and limits: Subset repertoires were largely private at M1, with under 7% shared. A small cohort with few responders supplied the baseline and M1 comparisons.

The QIAseq Immune Repertoire TCR panel built the libraries from about 16 ng of total RNA. TCRdb independently ran MiXCR on the reads; one entry per CDR3 protein. The data hold around 910 distinct CDR3 sequences, with less than 5% observed a single time. Specimen: CD8+ T cells from PBMCs, collected at baseline or after one month of anti-PD-1 therapy (not recorded which). The origin of this receptor is a human donor with melanoma. The chain recombines TRBV29-1 with TRBJ2-2; 9 positions match TRBD1. The CDR3: CSLLLQGAGGELFF. For the CDR3, the DNA is TGCAGCCTCCTCCTACAGGGGGCGGGCGGGGAGCTGTTTTTT.